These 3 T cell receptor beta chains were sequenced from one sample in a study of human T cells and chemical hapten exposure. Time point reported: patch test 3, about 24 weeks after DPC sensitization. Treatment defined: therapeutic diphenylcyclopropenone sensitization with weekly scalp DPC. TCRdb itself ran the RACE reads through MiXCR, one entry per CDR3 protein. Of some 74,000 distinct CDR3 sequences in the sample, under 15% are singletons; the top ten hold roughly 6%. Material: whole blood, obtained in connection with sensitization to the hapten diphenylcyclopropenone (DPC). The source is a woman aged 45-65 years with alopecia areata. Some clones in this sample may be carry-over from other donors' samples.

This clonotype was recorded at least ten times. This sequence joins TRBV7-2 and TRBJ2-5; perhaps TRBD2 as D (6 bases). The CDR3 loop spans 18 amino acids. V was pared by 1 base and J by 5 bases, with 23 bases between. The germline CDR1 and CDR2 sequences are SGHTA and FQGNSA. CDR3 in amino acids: CASSLVSLLGAGLETQYF. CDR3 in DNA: TGTGCCAGCAGCTTAGTTTCCCTCCTCGGAGCGGGTTTGGAGACCCAGTACTTC.

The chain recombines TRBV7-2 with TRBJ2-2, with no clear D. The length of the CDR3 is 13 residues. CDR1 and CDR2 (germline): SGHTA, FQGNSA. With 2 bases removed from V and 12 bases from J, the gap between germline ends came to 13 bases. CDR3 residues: CASSLRLPAQLFF. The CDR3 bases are TGTGCCAGCAGCTTACGACTGCCGGCCCAGCTGTTTTTT.

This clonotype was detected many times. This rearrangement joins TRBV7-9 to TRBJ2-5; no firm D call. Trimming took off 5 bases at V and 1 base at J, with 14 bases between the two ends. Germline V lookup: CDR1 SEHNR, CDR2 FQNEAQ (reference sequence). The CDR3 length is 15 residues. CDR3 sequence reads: CASSLGPSPQETQYF. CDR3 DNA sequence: TGTGCCAGCAGCCTCGGCCCGTCGCCCCAAGAGACCCAGTACTTC. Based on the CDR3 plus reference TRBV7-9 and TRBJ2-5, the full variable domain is DTGVSQNPRHKITKRGQNVTFRCDPISEHNRLYWYRQTLGQGPEFLTYFQNEAQLEKSRLLSDRFSAERPKGSFSTLEIQRTEQGDSAMYLCASSLGPSPQETQYFGPGTRLLVL.